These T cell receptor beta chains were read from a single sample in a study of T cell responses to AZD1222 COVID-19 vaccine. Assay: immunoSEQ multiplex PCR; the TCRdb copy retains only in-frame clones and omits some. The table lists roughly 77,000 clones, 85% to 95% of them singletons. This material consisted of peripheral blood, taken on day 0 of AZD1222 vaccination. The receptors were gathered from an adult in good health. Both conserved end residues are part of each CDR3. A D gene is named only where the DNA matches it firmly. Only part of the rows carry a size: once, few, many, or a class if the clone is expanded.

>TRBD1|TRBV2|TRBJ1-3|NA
CASRAGGMDTIYF
TGTGCCAGCAGAGCAGGGGGCATGGACACCATATATTTT
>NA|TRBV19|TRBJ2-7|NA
CASSITGSYEQYF
TGTGCCAGTAGTATCACAGGTTCCTACGAGCAGTACTTC
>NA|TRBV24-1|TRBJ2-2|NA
CATSDFRSMNTGELFF
TGTGCCACCAGTGATTTCAGGAGTATGAACACCGGGGAGCTGTTTTTT
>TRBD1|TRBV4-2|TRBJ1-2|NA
CASSQDGTDGYTF
TGTGCCAGCAGCCAAGATGGGACAGATGGCTACACCTTC
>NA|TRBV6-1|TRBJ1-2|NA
CASSEALAGYGYTF
TGTGCCAGCAGTGAAGCGCTGGCAGGTTATGGCTACACCTTC
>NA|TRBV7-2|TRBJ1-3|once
CASSLRGVSGNTIYF
TGTGCCAGCAGCTTAAGGGGAGTCTCTGGAAACACCATATATTTT
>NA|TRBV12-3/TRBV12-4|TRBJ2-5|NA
CASSKTETQYF
TGTGCCAGCAGTAAAACGGAGACCCAGTACTTC
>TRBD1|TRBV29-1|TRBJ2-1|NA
CSVLRDRAYNEQFF
TGCAGCGTTCTACGGGACAGGGCCTACAATGAGCAGTTCTTC
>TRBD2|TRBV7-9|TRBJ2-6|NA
CASSPPRGAGANVLTF
TGTGCCAGCAGCCCCCCTCGGGGGGCTGGGGCCAACGTCCTGACTTTC
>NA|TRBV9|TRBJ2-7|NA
CASSVELGPSYEQYF
TGTGCCAGCAGCGTAGAGCTGGGTCCCTCCTACGAGCAGTACTTC
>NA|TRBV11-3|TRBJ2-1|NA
CASSPRGADYNEQFF
TGTGCCAGCAGCCCACGGGGGGCCGATTACAATGAGCAGTTCTTC
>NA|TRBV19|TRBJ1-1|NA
CASSIGSGFQMNTEAFF
TGTGCCAGTAGTATAGGGTCCGGGTTTCAGATGAACACTGAAGCTTTCTTT
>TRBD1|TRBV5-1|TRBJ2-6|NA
CASSLGTGGNGANVLTF
TGCGCCAGCAGCTTGGGGACAGGGGGAAATGGGGCCAACGTCCTGACTTTC
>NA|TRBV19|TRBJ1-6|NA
CASSIPSGRDSPLHF
TGTGCCAGTAGTATCCCGTCCGGCAGGGACTCACCCCTCCACTTT
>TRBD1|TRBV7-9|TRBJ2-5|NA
CASIITGESETQYF
TGTGCCAGCATTATTACAGGGGAGTCAGAGACCCAGTACTTC
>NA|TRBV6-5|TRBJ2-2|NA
CASSYGSGYPGELFF
TGTGCCAGCAGTTATGGTTCGGGGTATCCCGGGGAGCTGTTTTTT
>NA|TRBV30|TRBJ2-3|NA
CAWSRGGEGTDTQYF
TGTGCCTGGAGTAGGGGGGGAGAGGGCACAGATACGCAGTATTTT
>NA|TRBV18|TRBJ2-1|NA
CASSPEPNEQFF
TGTGCCAGCTCACCTGAACCCAATGAGCAGTTCTTC
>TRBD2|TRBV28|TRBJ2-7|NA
CASSVNGGGRYEQYF
TGTGCCAGCAGTGTAAATGGGGGGGGAAGGTACGAGCAGTACTTC
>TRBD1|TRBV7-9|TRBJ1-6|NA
CASSFTTGEALHF
TGTGCCAGCAGCTTTACAACAGGGGAGGCCCTCCACTTT
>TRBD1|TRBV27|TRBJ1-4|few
CASRVTGGIGEKLFF
TGTGCCAGCAGGGTTACAGGGGGTATAGGTGAAAAACTGTTTTTT
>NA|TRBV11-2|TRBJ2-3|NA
CASSLVGGQGDTQYF
TGTGCCAGCAGCTTAGTGGGGGGGCAGGGAGATACGCAGTATTTT
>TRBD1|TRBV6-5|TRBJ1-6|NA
CASSYSRQGNSPLHF
TGTGCCAGCAGTTACTCCCGACAGGGGAATTCACCCCTCCACTTT
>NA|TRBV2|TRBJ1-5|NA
CASSEVWDPNQPQHF
TGTGCCAGCAGTGAAGTTTGGGATCCCAATCAGCCCCAGCATTTT
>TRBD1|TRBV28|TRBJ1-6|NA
CAITGTGGSNSPLHF
TGTGCCATCACCGGGACAGGGGGCTCTAATTCACCCCTCCACTTT
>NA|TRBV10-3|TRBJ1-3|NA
CAISGGNTIYF
TGTGCCATCAGTGGGGGAAACACCATATATTTT
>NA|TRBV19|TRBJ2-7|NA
CASSPGGLQQYF
TGTGCCAGTAGTCCCGGAGGGCTTCAGCAGTACTTC
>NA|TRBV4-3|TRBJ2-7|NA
CASSQEYLGPTTVYEQYF
TGCGCCAGCAGCCAAGAGTATCTCGGACCCACCACCGTCTACGAGCAGTACTTC
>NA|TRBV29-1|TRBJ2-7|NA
CSVLPTGSEQYF
TGCAGCGTACTACCGACGGGATCCGAGCAGTACTTC
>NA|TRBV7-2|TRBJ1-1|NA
CASSLAFGGVTEAFF
TGTGCCAGCAGCTTAGCGTTCGGAGGGGTCACTGAAGCTTTCTTT
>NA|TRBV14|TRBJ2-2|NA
CASRGWGANTGELFF
TGTGCCAGCAGAGGCTGGGGGGCGAACACCGGGGAGCTGTTTTTT
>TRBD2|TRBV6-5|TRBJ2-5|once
CASSPKSGGKETQYF
TGTGCCAGCAGTCCCAAAAGCGGGGGTAAAGAGACCCAGTACTTC
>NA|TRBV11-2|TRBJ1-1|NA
CASSLDTGLNTEAFF
TGTGCCAGCAGCTTAGATACAGGCCTGAACACTGAAGCTTTCTTT
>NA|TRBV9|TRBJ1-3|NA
CASRPPGPGNTIYF
TGTGCCAGCAGACCTCCGGGACCCGGAAACACCATATATTTT
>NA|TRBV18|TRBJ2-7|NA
CASSPGVGQYF
TGTGCCAGCTCACCAGGGGTTGGGCAGTACTTC
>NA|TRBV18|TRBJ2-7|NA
CASSPAGISYEQYF
TGTGCCAGCTCACCGGCAGGGATTTCCTACGAGCAGTACTTC
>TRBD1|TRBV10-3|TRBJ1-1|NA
CAISESVPGGAAEAFF
TGTGCCATCAGTGAGTCGGTCCCAGGGGGAGCCGCTGAAGCTTTCTTT
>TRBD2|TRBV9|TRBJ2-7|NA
CASSVDPAGDRDEQYF
TGTGCCAGCAGCGTAGATCCAGCGGGGGATCGGGACGAGCAGTACTTC
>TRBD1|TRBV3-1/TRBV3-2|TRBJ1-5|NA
CASSQGGTGEGQPQHF
TGTGCCAGCAGCCAAGGGGGGACAGGGGAGGGTCAGCCCCAGCATTTT
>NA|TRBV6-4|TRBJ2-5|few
CASSDSQGFQETQYF
TGTGCCAGCAGTGACTCGCAGGGCTTCCAAGAGACCCAGTACTTC
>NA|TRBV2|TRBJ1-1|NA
CASSGGGATEAFF
TGTGCCAGCAGTGGGGGGGGTGCCACTGAAGCTTTCTTT
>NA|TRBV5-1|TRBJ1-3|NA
CASSLGQTSSGNTIYF
TGCGCCAGCAGCTTGGGCCAGACGAGCTCTGGAAACACCATATATTTT
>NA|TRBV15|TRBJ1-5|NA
CATSRASIQPQHF
TGTGCCACCAGCAGGGCCTCCATTCAGCCCCAGCATTTT
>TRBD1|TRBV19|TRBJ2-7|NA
CASSIGGQEVYEQYF
TGTGCCAGTAGTATAGGTGGACAGGAGGTGTACGAGCAGTACTTC
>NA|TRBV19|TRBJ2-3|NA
CASSQDRDTQYF
TGTGCCAGTAGCCAGGACCGAGATACGCAGTATTTT
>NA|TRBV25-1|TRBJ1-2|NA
CASSLGDNGYTF
TGTGCCAGCAGTTTGGGGGATAATGGCTACACCTTC
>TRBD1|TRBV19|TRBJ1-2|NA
CASSIVAGGRGYTF
TGTGCCAGTAGTATAGTTGCAGGGGGCCGGGGCTACACCTTC
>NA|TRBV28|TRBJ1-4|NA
CASGRSDEKLFF
TGTGCCAGCGGCAGATCGGATGAAAAACTGTTTTTT
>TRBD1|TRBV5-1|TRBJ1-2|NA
CASSLGREGAYGYTF
TGCGCCAGCAGCTTGGGCCGCGAGGGGGCTTATGGCTACACCTTC
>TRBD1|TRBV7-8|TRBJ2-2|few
CASSRLDRGNTGELFF
TGTGCCAGCAGCCGCTTGGACAGGGGAAACACCGGGGAGCTGTTTTTT